This T cell receptor (beta chain) is drawn from a study of blood T cell repertoires in COVID-19. Across the study: Both acute and convalescent COVID-19 samples were obtained from the United States, Italy and Spain.

Authors' methods: Using reference gene primer amplification, nucleated cell counts were estimated. Here immunoSEQ multiplex PCR was the method, and the copy in TCRdb shows in-frame clones only, minus some. The V and J calls and clone size are taken from that table; D and trimming were inferred from the DNA. The table shows fewer than 500,000 clones, with around 90% occurring only once. The V gene's germline CDR1 is MNHGY and CDR2 SVAAGI. The CDR3 spans 17 residues. V dropped 4 bases and J dropped 5; count of bases not matched to a gene: 13. Cohorts were based on clinical histories the participants reported. Cohort 3 recovery required two negative PCRs, clearance, or symptom resolution.

V and J are TRBV6-9 and TRBJ1-4; TRBD1 matches 7 bases. The source is a young woman who had recovered from COVID-19. Sequenced sample: PBMCs or T cells enriched from blood (not recorded which). CDR3 in DNA: TGTGCCAGCAGTTCTACCCTCCACAGGGGAAGGAATGAAAAACTGTTTTTT. Its translation: CASSSTLHRGRNEKLFF.